One sample yielded the 22 T cell receptor beta chains listed below, sequenced in a study of graft-versus-host responses after intestinal transplantation. Profiled with immunoSEQ multiplex PCR; TCRdb holds only in-frame clones, not every one. The sample contains 99,000 or so clones, around 86% of which appear only once. Sample: PBMCs, taken 255 days after intestinal transplant. These receptor sequences come from a human patient who received an intestinal transplant, so some T cells may come from the graft donor.

This clone was seen only a few times. J is TRBJ2-1 and V is TRBV4-1; 8 positions agree with TRBD2. The CDR3 spans 14 residues. Germline CDR1 and CDR2: MGHRA and YSYEKL. Trimming removed 2 bases from V and 8 bases from J; junction bases left unmatched: 5. CDR3 in DNA: TGCGCCAGCAGCCAAATAGCGGGGAGCGATGAGCAGTTCTTC. Amino acids: CASSQIAGSDEQFF.

This clone was detected only once. The chain carries TRBV27 and TRBJ1-1; the match to TRBD1 covers 8 bases. From germline, CDR1 is MNHEY and CDR2 SMNVEV (reference sequence). Trimming took 0 bases from V and 5 from J; bases not matched to a gene: 11. The CDR3 runs 17 residues. As DNA, the CDR3 is TGTGCCAGCAGTTTATCGAGGGCAGGGGGCGGGGGTACTGAAGCTTTCTTT. Protein: CASSLSRAGGGGTEAFF.

On this clone itself: This CDR3 is also generated by other DNA sequences in the sample. The rearrangement links TRBV6-4 to TRBJ2-7; 12 positions agree with TRBD2. Germline V gene lookup returns CDR1 MRHNA and CDR2 SNTAGT. J gave up 2 bases and V 3 bases, and 8 bases lay outside the gene matches. The CDR3 spans 17 residues. CDR3 loop: CASSEWRLAGDPYEQYF. As DNA, the CDR3 is TGTGCCAGCAGTGAATGGCGACTAGCGGGGGATCCCTACGAGCAGTACTTC.

V is TRBV25-1 and J is TRBJ2-3; D gene uncertain. Deletions cut 1 base from V and 3 bases from J, with 14 bases between. CDR3 length equals 16 residues. The V gene's germline CDR1 is MGHDK and CDR2 SYGVNS. CDR3 DNA sequence: TGTGCCAGCAGTGAATCACCCCCCTTAGGGACAGATACGCAGTATTTT. Amino acids: CASSESPPLGTDTQYF.

The rearrangement uses TRBV11-1 and TRBJ2-2; D gene unclear. Germline V CDR1 and CDR2: SGHAT, FQDESV (reference sequence). Trimming shortened V by 4 bases and J by 3 bases, and 9 bases separated the two germline ends. The CDR3 length is 14 residues. The CDR3 sequence is CASSSRRHTGELFF. CDR3 nucleotides: TGTGCCAGCAGCTCCCGCCGACACACCGGGGAGCTGTTTTTT.

The rearrangement joins TRBV28 to TRBJ1-6; maybe TRBD1 (5 bases). Trimming shortened V by 6 bases and J by 0 bases, and 12 bases separated the two germline ends. This CDR3 contains 16 residues. The germline V gene encodes CDR1 MDHEN and CDR2 SYDVKM. The CDR3 sequence is CASRVGRRSYNSPLHF. Here the CDR3 DNA reads TGTGCCAGCAGAGTGGGACGGCGCTCCTATAATTCACCCCTCCACTTT.

The chain combines TRBV6-5 with TRBJ1-1; 10 bases are a match to TRBD1. After removal of 3 bases from V and 3 bases from J, the junction contained 1 base not matched to a gene. The germline V gene has CDR1 MNHEY and CDR2 SVGAGI. The CDR3 runs 14 residues. CDR3 bases: TGTGCCAGCAGTTATGGGACAGGGGACACTGAAGCTTTCTTT. Translating gives CASSYGTGDTEAFF.

This clone was seen a single time. The genes are TRBV12-5 and TRBJ2-5; TRBD1 might be the D (6 bases). There are 13 residues in the CDR3. Germline CDR1 reads LGHNT; CDR2 reads FRNRAP. The V gene lost 9 bases and the J gene lost 5 bases, with 16 bases spanning the gap. CDR3 in DNA: TGTGCTAGACCGGGACACGAGAGGGAGACCCAGTACTTC. Translation gives CARPGHERETQYF.

The chain joins TRBV6-5 to TRBJ2-3, with a possible D match to TRBD2 (6 bases). The germline V and J ends were trimmed by 3 bases and 3 bases, with 10 bases remaining between them. Germline V gene lookup returns CDR1 MNHEY and CDR2 SVGAGI. There are 14 residues in the CDR3. In nucleotides, the CDR3 is TGTGCCAGCAGTTATTCCCGGGAGACAGATACGCAGTATTTT. Translation: CASSYSRETDTQYF.

The genes are TRBV10-3 and TRBJ2-7; no definite D call. Germline V lookup: CDR1 ENHRY, CDR2 SYGVKD. This CDR3 region has 13 residues. The V end was cut by 2 bases, the J end by 7 bases, with 12 bases between. This chain's CDR3 is CAISEPKSGEQYF. The CDR3 DNA reads as TGTGCCATCAGTGAGCCCAAATCAGGAGAGCAGTACTTC.

V is TRBV18 and J is TRBJ2-6; D is tentatively TRBD1 or TRBD2 (5 bases each). Trimming cost V 3 bases and J 0 bases, with 18 bases left between them. The CDR3 runs to 19 residues. Germline lookup yields CDR1 KGHSH and CDR2 LQKENI. CDR3 sequence reads: CASSPGPPGWVSGANVLTF. The CDR3 DNA sequence: TGTGCCAGCTCACCGGGACCCCCTGGCTGGGTCTCTGGGGCCAACGTCCTGACTTTC.

This clone was seen just once. This chain joins TRBV30 and TRBJ2-1; D call uncertain. CDR1 and CDR2 (germline): GTSNPN, SVGIG (reference sequence). The CDR3 covers 13 residues. Trimming took off 8 bases at V and 3 bases at J, with 14 bases between the two ends. CDR3 residues: CARARIFYNEQFF. The CDR3 nucleotides read TGTGCCCGGGCGCGGATCTTCTACAATGAGCAGTTCTTC. Drawing the rest from reference TRBV30 and TRBJ2-1, the complete variable domain is SQTIHQWPATLVQPVGSPLSLECTVEGTSNPNLYWYRQAAGRGLQLLFYSVGIGQISSEVPQNLSASRPQDRQFILSSKKLLLSDSGFYLCARARIFYNEQFFGPGTRLTVL.

The V gene is TRBV6-1, the J gene TRBJ1-1; 7 positions match TRBD1. Trimming removed 8 bases from V and 2 bases from J; junction bases left unmatched: 2. Germline V CDR1 and CDR2: MNHNS, SASEGT. The CDR3 is made up of 12 amino acids. In DNA, the CDR3 is TGTGCCAGCGGGACAGCAAACACTGAAGCTTTCTTT. This sequence encodes CASGTANTEAFF.

The V gene is TRBV6-1, the J gene TRBJ2-5; maybe TRBD1 (6 bases). Per the germline V gene, CDR1 is MNHNS and CDR2 is SASEGT. V lost 7 bases, J lost 4 bases, and 19 bases lay in between. The CDR3 is made up of 15 amino acids. The CDR3 sequence is CASKSYRVIRETQYF. The CDR3 DNA is TGTGCCAGCAAGTCGTACAGGGTAATCAGAGAGACCCAGTACTTC.

This clone was seen a single time. The chain is built from TRBV4-1 and TRBJ2-7, with 11 nucleotides matching TRBD1. The CDR3 covers 15 residues. V dropped 4 bases and J dropped 7; count of bases not matched to a gene: 9. Germline V CDR1 and CDR2: MGHRA, YSYEKL. The CDR3 is CASSLRDRGTGEQYF. CDR3 nucleotide sequence: TGCGCCAGCAGCCTCCGGGACAGGGGGACAGGAGAGCAGTACTTC.

This clone was found a few times. V and J are TRBV6-4 and TRBJ2-1; 14 bases are a match to TRBD2. Germline CDR1 and CDR2: MRHNA and SNTAGT. The CDR3 is 15 amino acids. V lost 4 bases to trimming and J lost 6 bases; unmatched junction nucleotides: 2. CDR3 sequence reads: CASSAGTSGSNEQFF. The CDR3 DNA follows: TGTGCCAGCAGTGCCGGGACTAGCGGGAGCAATGAGCAGTTCTTC.

The chain is built from TRBV27 and TRBJ1-3; no reliable D call. Between the trimmed V and J ends, which lost 3 bases and 5 bases, there was a span of 14 bases. Germline CDR1 reads MNHEY; CDR2 reads SMNVEV (reference sequence). The CDR3 sequence is 15 residues long. The CDR3 nucleotides are TGTGCCAGCAGTTTCCCCTGGGGTGAGAGAAACACCATATATTTT. Residues: CASSFPWGERNTIYF.

This clone was seen a few times. This chain joins TRBV5-8 and TRBJ2-7, with D possibly matching TRBD2 (5 bases). The CDR3 has 14 residues. Deletions cut 2 bases from V and 3 bases from J, with 12 bases between. Germline CDR1 is SGHTS and CDR2 is YDEGEE. CDR3: CASSLRGGIYEQYF. The CDR3 region has the DNA TGTGCCAGCAGCTTACGCGGAGGCATCTACGAGCAGTACTTC.

The V gene is TRBV28, the J gene TRBJ2-7; the match to TRBD1 covers 7 bases. The CDR3 is made up of 15 amino acids. Germline CDR1 and CDR2: MDHEN and SYDVKM. V lost 8 bases and J lost 2; bases outside the gene matches: 12. The CDR3 DNA is TGTGCCAGCCGGAACAGGGGACGCCACCCCTACGAGCAGTACTTC. Protein product: CASRNRGRHPYEQYF.

Worth noting for this clone: Germline is not matched at one junction end, which may reflect a read error. The gene calls are TRBV29-1 and TRBJ1-1; maybe TRBD1 (5 bases). Per germline, CDR1 SQVTM and CDR2 ANQGSEA. The CDR3 has 14 amino acids. The CDR3 DNA sequence: TGCAGCGTTGAAGATCGGCAAGGGACTGCTGAAGCTTCCTTT. It yields the protein CSVEDRQGTAEASF.

The chain combines TRBV2 with TRBJ2-1; D not certain. The CDR3 has 13 amino acids. V lost 1 base to trimming and J lost 6 bases, with 7 bases between them. The V gene's germline CDR1 is SNHLY and CDR2 FYNNEI. The CDR3: CASSEGPTNEQFF. The CDR3 DNA reads TGTGCCAGCAGTGAAGGGCCGACCAATGAGCAGTTCTTC.

This clone came up a few times. The chain carries TRBV9 and TRBJ2-3; the match to TRBD2 covers 10 bases. The CDR3 sequence is 17 residues long. Trimming cost V 0 bases and J 6 bases; bases outside gene matches: 10. Germline CDR1 SGDLS, CDR2 YYNGEE. CDR3 in amino acids: CASSVVPSGGGPDTQYF. CDR3 in DNA: TGTGCCAGCAGCGTAGTGCCAAGCGGGGGGGGTCCGGATACGCAGTATTTT.